Listed below are T cell receptor beta chains from one sample, sequenced in a study of blood T cell repertoires in COVID-19. Data came from immunoSEQ multiplex PCR; TCRdb stores just in-frame clones and leaves some out. The sample includes some 420,000 clones, approximately 90% of them seen just once. Sequenced input: PBMCs or T cells enriched from blood (not recorded which). The receptors stem from a man younger than 45 who had recovered from COVID-19. Each CDR3 is given with its conserved first and last residue. D genes are given only for firm matches. Clone size is stated in some rows and not others, as once, few, many or a class when expanded.

CDR3 length,clone size,D gene,V gene,J gene,CDR3 DNA,CDR3 protein
17,.,TRBD1,TRBV19,TRBJ2-2,TGTGCCAGTAGTACTTCGCAGGGGGCGCGGGGCACCGGGGAGCTGTTTTTT,CASSTSQGARGTGELFF
16,.,TRBD2,TRBV7-2,TRBJ2-1,TGTGCCAGCAGGGGGGTGGTTAGCGGGAGGGCGCGTGAGCAGTTCTTC,CASRGVVSGRAREQFF
16,.,TRBD1,TRBV19,TRBJ1-2,TGTGCCAGTAGTATAGACGCGGGACAGGGGCGCTATGGCTACACCTTC,CASSIDAGQGRYGYTF
16,.,TRBD2,TRBV27,TRBJ2-1,TGTGCCAGCTCGCTGACTAGCGGGAGGACCGTAAATGAGCAGTTCTTC,CASSLTSGRTVNEQFF
16,.,TRBD2,TRBV10-3,TRBJ2-1,TGTGCCATCAGTGAGCTTCTGCTAGCGGGGGACAATGAGCAGTTCTTC,CAISELLLAGDNEQFF
13,.,.,TRBV5-5,TRBJ2-7,TGTGCCAGCAGCCTACTACCGTCCTACGAGCAGTACTTC,CASSLLPSYEQYF
15,.,.,TRBV19,TRBJ1-2,TGTGCCAGTAGTATAGACGGTTCGGGAGGGGACGGCTACACCTTC,CASSIDGSGGDGYTF
14,once,.,TRBV28,TRBJ2-1,TGTGCCAGCTCTTTCCCGGGACTTAACAATGAGCAGTTCTTC,CASSFPGLNNEQFF
13,.,.,TRBV30,TRBJ1-1,TGTGCCTGGAGTGTACAAACGTACGGGGAAGCTTTCTTT,CAWSVQTYGEAFF
14,.,TRBD2,TRBV3-1/TRBV3-2,TRBJ2-1,TGTGCCAGCAGTTCTAGCGGGAGCCACAATGAGCAGTTCTTC,CASSSSGSHNEQFF
15,.,TRBD1,TRBV28,TRBJ1-5,TGTGCCAGCAGGCTAGGGGGGACAGGGGGTCAGCCCCAGCATTTT,CASRLGGTGGQPQHF
13,.,.,TRBV4-1,TRBJ2-2,TGCGCCAGCAGCCATCTCTTTAGCGGGGAGCTGTTTTTT,CASSHLFSGELFF
16,.,.,TRBV5-1,TRBJ1-3,TGCGCCAGCAGCTTGATGACCGGGACTCCTGGAAACACCATATATTTT,CASSLMTGTPGNTIYF
14,few,.,TRBV5-6,TRBJ1-2,TGTGCCAGCAGCCCGAAATACTCAAACTATGGCTACACCTTC,CASSPKYSNYGYTF
16,.,.,TRBV24-1,TRBJ2-1,TGTGCCACCAGTGATTTTGGGGGGAGAGGGTACAATGAGCAGTTCTTC,CATSDFGGRGYNEQFF
15,.,.,TRBV6-6,TRBJ1-4,TGTGCCAGCAGTTCACGACAGAACGGTAATGAAAAACTGTTTTTT,CASSSRQNGNEKLFF
14,.,TRBD2,TRBV6-2/TRBV6-3,TRBJ2-7,TGTGCCAGCAGTTACTGGGAGGGCCCCTACGAGCAGTACTTC,CASSYWEGPYEQYF
13,few,.,TRBV12-3/TRBV12-4,TRBJ1-3,TGTGCCAGCAGTTCGAGGGCTGGAAACACCATATATTTT,CASSSRAGNTIYF
12,.,.,TRBV29-1,TRBJ2-2,TGCAGCGGTGGAGGGCCGAACGGGGAGCTGTTTTTT,CSGGGPNGELFF
14,.,.,TRBV28,TRBJ2-3,TGTGCCAGCAGTTTACAGGGAGGAACAGATACGCAGTATTTT,CASSLQGGTDTQYF
14,.,TRBD1,TRBV5-1,TRBJ2-5,TGCGCCAGCAGCAAACAGGGGGCGCGGGAGACCCAGTACTTC,CASSKQGARETQYF
14,once,.,TRBV4-1,TRBJ2-3,TGCGCCAGCAGCCAGGCGGGGAGCACAGATACGCAGTATTTT,CASSQAGSTDTQYF